One sample yielded the 28 T cell receptor beta chains listed below, sequenced in a study of cytomegalovirus exposure and HLA in healthy donors. This PCR relied on a set of 60 Vbeta primers and 13 Jbeta primers. The method was immunoSEQ multiplex PCR; TCRdb's version includes in-frame clones alone and lacks a portion of them. The sample carries about 160,000 clones, roughly 80% recorded once. Sequencing was carried out using PBMCs. The receptor set was obtained from a man aged 50 to 59 in good health and CMV-seropositive.

The V and J genes are TRBV27 and TRBJ2-7, with 10 bases matching TRBD1. The CDR3 consists of 13 residues. Germline V gene data show CDR1 as MNHEY and CDR2 as SMNVEV (reference sequence). With 3 bases clipped from V and 6 bases from J, the junction kept 2 bases outside the gene matches. Here the CDR3 DNA reads TGTGCCAGCAGTTTCGGGACAGGGGTCGAGCAGTACTTC. Translated, it gives CASSFGTGVEQYF.

V and J are TRBV18 and TRBJ2-1, with a weak D call TRBD2 (6 bases). CDR1 and CDR2 (germline): KGHSH, LQKENI. This CDR3 comprises 14 residues. V shed 6 bases and J shed 10 bases, with 19 bases lying between them. The CDR3 protein is CASSTGQSAGEQFF. DNA for the CDR3: TGTGCCAGCTCGACGGGGCAGTCCGCGGGGGAGCAGTTCTTC.

The CDR3 protein is CASSPRTATGELFF. In nucleotides, the CDR3 is TGTGCCAGCTCACCAAGGACAGCCACCGGGGAGCTGTTTTTT. The V and J genes are TRBV18 and TRBJ2-2; D perhaps matches TRBD1 (6 bases). Germline V gene data show CDR1 as KGHSH and CDR2 as LQKENI. V was trimmed by 2 bases and J by 4 bases, leaving 8 bases between them. The CDR3 totals 14 residues.

The J gene is TRBJ2-2, the V gene TRBV7-8; 8 bases fit TRBD2. CDR1 is SGHVS and CDR2 is FQNEAQ in the germline V gene. The CDR3 has 14 residues. V trimming: 5 bases; J trimming: 6 bases; junction bases outside the gene matches: 5. Here the CDR3 DNA reads TGTGCCAGCAGCCCGGGGACTAGGTCCGGGGAGCTGTTTTTT. Protein sequence: CASSPGTRSGELFF.

The rearrangement links TRBV28 to TRBJ1-1; TRBD1 might be the D (6 bases). The germline V gene encodes CDR1 MDHEN and CDR2 SYDVKM. This CDR3 contains 15 residues. V lost 1 base and J 4 bases, leaving 13 bases between the germline ends. CDR3 sequence reads: CASSLSQGWATEAFF. CDR3 DNA sequence: TGTGCCAGCAGTTTATCCCAGGGGTGGGCCACTGAAGCTTTCTTT.

The chain is built from TRBV19 and TRBJ2-5, with a possible D match to TRBD1 (6 bases). The J call may not be correct, given that the DNA end is closer to TRBJ2-7. Germline CDR1 and CDR2: LNHDA and SQIVND (reference sequence). This CDR3 is 14 amino acids long. This chain's CDR3 is CASSKNTGPYEQYF. CDR3 coding DNA: TGTGCCAGTAGTAAGAATACAGGGCCCTACGAGCAGTACTTC.

The V and J genes are TRBV4-3 and TRBJ2-2; D is possibly TRBD1 (5 bases). Germline CDR1 LGHNA, CDR2 YSLEER. The CDR3 has 16 residues. V shed 0 bases and J shed 7 bases, with 15 bases lying between them. This CDR3 is CASSQERQGTGGELFF. CDR3 nucleotides: TGCGCCAGCAGCCAAGAACGGCAGGGTACGGGCGGGGAGCTGTTTTTT.

The rearrangement uses TRBV12-2 and TRBJ1-2; the table's D call TRBD1 went unverified against the DNA. TRBV12-2 is tagged as a pseudogene. The CDR3 totals 23 residues. CDR3 sequence (DNA): TGTGCAAGTCGCTTAGACGGGGCGGGACAGAAATTCTTACCCAGTCCTCTTAACTATGGCTACACCTTC. This translates into CASRLDGAGQKFLPSPLNYGYTF.

This chain connects TRBV7-6 to TRBJ2-5, with D tentatively TRBD2 (6 bases). The CDR3 is made up of 14 amino acids. The V and J ends lost 5 bases and 2 bases respectively, with 12 bases between them. Germline assignment: CDR1 SGHVS and CDR2 FNYEAQ. The CDR3 spells CASSPRDSQETQYF. The CDR3 region has the DNA TGTGCCAGCAGCCCCCGGGACTCACAAGAGACCCAGTACTTC.

V gene TRBV28 combines with J gene TRBJ1-1; D is ambiguous. CDR3 size: 14 residues. V dropped 3 bases and J dropped 4 bases, with 12 bases sitting between them. Germline CDR1 MDHEN, CDR2 SYDVKM. The CDR3 is CASSFRVAATEAFF. The CDR3 DNA is TGTGCCAGCAGTTTTAGGGTAGCGGCCACTGAAGCTTTCTTT.

CDR3 nucleotide sequence: TGTGCCAGCAGCCTCCGGTCGGGGGGCCGTTCAAGCAATGAGCAGTTCTTC. It encodes CASSLRSGGRSSNEQFF. The rearrangement joins TRBV13 to TRBJ2-1; perhaps TRBD2 as D (7 bases). The V and J ends lost 5 bases and 6 bases respectively, with 23 bases between them. From germline, CDR1 is PRHDT and CDR2 FYEKMQ (reference sequence). The CDR3 has 17 amino acids.

The chain recombines TRBV7-2 with TRBJ1-2, with unresolved D. This CDR3 region has 16 residues. V gave up 2 bases and J gave up 0 bases, with 13 bases separating them. From germline, CDR1 is SGHTA and CDR2 FQGNSA. The CDR3 bases are TGTGCCAGCAGCTTAAGGCAGGCCCAATCTAACTATGGCTACACCTTC. Its translation is CASSLRQAQSNYGYTF.

The chain couples TRBV4-3 to TRBJ2-1, with D possibly matching TRBD1 (6 bases). Trimming cost V 5 bases and J 8 bases, with 16 bases left between them. The CDR3 is 14 residues long. Germline V gives CDR1 LGHNA, CDR2 YSLEER. CDR3 bases: TGCGCCAGCAGCACCGAAAACAGGGACGATGAGCAGTTCTTC. This gives the protein CASSTENRDDEQFF.

The chain carries TRBV15 and TRBJ1-1; D is unclear. V lost 5 bases to trimming and J lost 0 bases, with 7 bases between them. This CDR3 has 13 amino acids. From germline, CDR1 is LNHNV and CDR2 YYDKDF (reference sequence). In DNA, the CDR3 is TGTGCCACCAGCCGGGATATGAACACTGAAGCTTTCTTT. This gives the protein CATSRDMNTEAFF.

This sequence joins TRBV4-1 and TRBJ2-1; 9 bases fit TRBD2. J was trimmed by 0 bases and V by 4 bases; bases with no gene match: 4. From germline, CDR1 is MGHRA and CDR2 YSYEKL. CDR3 length: 16 amino acids. The CDR3 DNA sequence: TGCGCCAGCAGCCTGACTAGCGGAAACTCCTACAATGAGCAGTTCTTC. Translating it yields CASSLTSGNSYNEQFF.

The V call is TRBV6-5, the J call TRBJ1-6; D perhaps matches TRBD1 (5 bases). The CDR3 has 12 residues. The germline V gene has CDR1 MNHEY and CDR2 SVGAGI. Trimming left V 7 bases short and J 4 bases short, with 5 bases between. The CDR3, as DNA: TGTGCCAGCAAGGGGTATAATTCACCCCTCCACTTT. This sequence encodes CASKGYNSPLHF.

This clone appeared a few times. The chain joins TRBV7-9 to TRBJ1-1; a possible D gene is TRBD1 (5 bases). Germline values: CDR1 SEHNR, CDR2 FQNEAQ (reference sequence). Between the trimmed V and J ends, which lost 4 bases and 1 base, there was a span of 13 bases. CDR3 length equals 15 residues. The CDR3 spells CASSSGDQGNTEAFF. In DNA form, the CDR3 reads TGTGCCAGCAGCTCAGGAGACCAGGGGAACACTGAAGCTTTCTTT.

This chain links TRBV10-3 with TRBJ2-5; D may be TRBD1 (5 bases). Germline CDR1 is ENHRY and CDR2 is SYGVKD. V was pared by 2 bases and J by 0 bases, with 13 bases between. The CDR3 is 16 residues long. The CDR3 DNA reads as TGTGCCATCAGTGAGAGACAGCCCGGGTACCAAGAGACCCAGTACTTC. Amino acids: CAISERQPGYQETQYF.

V gene TRBV11-2 combines with J gene TRBJ1-1; D is possibly TRBD1 (5 bases). Germline loops: CDR1 SGHAT, CDR2 FQNNGV. V lost 2 bases, J lost 3 bases, and 7 bases lay in between. This CDR3 has 13 residues. CDR3 nucleotides: TGTGCCAGCAGCTTAAAAGGGGACACTGAAGCTTTCTTT. Translating it yields CASSLKGDTEAFF.

This rearrangement joins TRBV28 to TRBJ1-5; D unresolved. Trimming stripped 2 bases from V and 0 bases from J, with 17 bases between. This CDR3 is 18 amino acids long. Germline V gene sequence: CDR1 MDHEN, CDR2 SYDVKM. The CDR3 region has the DNA TGTGCCAGCAGTTTAAATAGCCTCGCGGAGAATAGCAATCAGCCCCAGCATTTT. Residues: CASSLNSLAENSNQPQHF.

The chain carries TRBV7-9 and TRBJ2-1; 9 bases are shared with TRBD2. The germline V gene encodes CDR1 SEHNR and CDR2 FQNEAQ (reference sequence). V shed 2 bases, J shed 6 bases, and the junction held 8 bases outside the gene matches. This CDR3 has 16 amino acids. The CDR3 region is CASSLPAGGPGNEQFF. As DNA, the CDR3 is TGTGCCAGCAGCTTACCGGCGGGAGGGCCGGGCAATGAGCAGTTCTTC.

This chain uses TRBV27 with TRBJ2-7; TRBD1 is a possible D gene (6 bases). This CDR3 region has 14 residues. Germline values: CDR1 MNHEY, CDR2 SMNVEV (reference sequence). Between the trimmed V and J ends, which lost 6 bases and 1 base, there was a span of 13 bases. CDR3 DNA sequence: TGTGCCAGCAGAATCCGGGACACTTCCTACGAGCAGTACTTC. As protein: CASRIRDTSYEQYF.

The chain is built from TRBV7-3 and TRBJ2-2; TRBD2 might be the D (7 bases). Trimming took off 5 bases at V and 6 bases at J, with 22 bases between the two ends. Germline-derived CDR1 and CDR2 are SGHTA and FQGTGA. The CDR3 runs to 17 residues. The CDR3 here is CASSPLLQGRVAGELFF. The CDR3 nucleotides are TGTGCCAGCAGCCCCCTGCTCCAGGGGAGGGTGGCCGGGGAGCTGTTTTTT.

V is TRBV5-1 and J is TRBJ2-7; TRBD2 matches at 11 bases. Germline V gene sequence: CDR1 SGHRS, CDR2 YFSETQ. V trimming: 3 bases; J trimming: 6 bases; junction bases outside the gene matches: 8. The length of the CDR3 is 15 residues. CDR3 sequence reads: CASSSPGLAACEQYF. The CDR3, as DNA: TGCGCCAGCAGCTCTCCGGGACTAGCGGCATGCGAGCAGTACTTC.

This chain connects TRBV2 to TRBJ1-4; 7 nucleotides agree with TRBD1. With 6 bases clipped from V and 3 bases from J, the junction kept 10 bases outside the gene matches. The CDR3 spans 16 residues. From germline, CDR1 is SNHLY and CDR2 FYNNEI. The CDR3 sequence is CASRRDSAGPNEKLFF. The CDR3 bases are TGTGCCAGCAGAAGGGACAGCGCGGGACCTAATGAAAAACTGTTTTTT.

The rearrangement joins TRBV19 to TRBJ1-2, with 10 bases that match TRBD1. The germline gives CDR1 LNHDA, CDR2 SQIVND (reference sequence). CDR3 length: 15 amino acids. J gave up 1 base and V 10 bases, and 9 bases lay outside the gene matches. The CDR3 spells CATGDRGQDNYGYTF. In nucleotides, the CDR3 is TGTGCCACTGGGGACAGGGGCCAGGATAACTATGGCTACACCTTC.

This clone has only a few counts. V gene TRBV29-1 combines with J gene TRBJ1-3; the match to TRBD1 covers 8 bases. This CDR3 is built from 15 residues. Germline loops: CDR1 SQVTM, CDR2 ANQGSEA. V was clipped by 1 base and J by 2 bases; unmatched bases: 4. The CDR3 region is CSVEAPGGTGNTIYF. The CDR3 bases are TGCAGCGTTGAAGCCCCAGGGGGCACTGGAAACACCATATATTTT.

The chain is built from TRBV4-1 and TRBJ1-2; 7 bases are a match to TRBD1. The CDR3 contains 13 residues. Germline CDR1 reads MGHRA; CDR2 reads YSYEKL. Germline trimming cut 4 bases from V and 4 bases from J; bases unmatched to any gene: 3. CDR3 nucleotide sequence: TGCGCCAGCAGCCGGGACAGTTCCTATGGCTACACCTTC. Residues: CASSRDSSYGYTF.